This TCR beta chain is drawn from a study of cytomegalovirus exposure and HLA in healthy donors. Clones were read by immunoSEQ multiplex PCR, and TCRdb kept only the in-frame ones, dropping some. The data contain about 130,000 clones, nearly 90% of them singletons. The CDR3 loop spans 13 amino acids. The trim removed 6 bases at V and 4 bases at J, leaving 1 base unmatched. The germline V gene encodes CDR1 SGHAT and CDR2 FQNNGV. V and J are TRBV11-2 and TRBJ1-1, with TRBD1 identical over 11 bases. Sequencing was carried out using PBMCs. The sequence derives from a woman in her late teens or twenties in good health and CMV-seronegative. CDR3 in DNA: TGTGCCAGCAGTGGGACAGGGGGCACTGAAGCTTTCTTT. This sequence encodes CASSGTGGTEAFF.